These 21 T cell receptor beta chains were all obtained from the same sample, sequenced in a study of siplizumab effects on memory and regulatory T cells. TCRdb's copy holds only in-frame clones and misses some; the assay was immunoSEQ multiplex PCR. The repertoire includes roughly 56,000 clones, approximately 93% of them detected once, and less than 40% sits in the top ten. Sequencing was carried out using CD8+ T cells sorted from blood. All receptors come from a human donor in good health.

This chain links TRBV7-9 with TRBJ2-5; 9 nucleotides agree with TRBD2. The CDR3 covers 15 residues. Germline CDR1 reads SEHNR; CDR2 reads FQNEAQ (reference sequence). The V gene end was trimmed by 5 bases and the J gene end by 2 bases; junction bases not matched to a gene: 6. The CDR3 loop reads CASSPQTSGQETQYF. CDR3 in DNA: TGTGCCAGCAGCCCCCAGACTAGCGGACAAGAGACCCAGTACTTC.

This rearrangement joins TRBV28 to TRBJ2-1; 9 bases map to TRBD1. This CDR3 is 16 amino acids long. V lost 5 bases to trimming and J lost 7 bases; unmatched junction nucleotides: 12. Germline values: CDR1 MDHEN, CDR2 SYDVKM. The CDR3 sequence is CASSPATGGIGNEQFF. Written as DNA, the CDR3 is TGTGCCAGCAGTCCCGCAACAGGGGGCATCGGTAATGAGCAGTTCTTC.

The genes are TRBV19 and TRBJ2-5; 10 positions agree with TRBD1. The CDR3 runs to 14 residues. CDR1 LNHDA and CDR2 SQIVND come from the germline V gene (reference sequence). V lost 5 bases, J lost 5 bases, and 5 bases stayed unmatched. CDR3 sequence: CASSPTGGLETQYF. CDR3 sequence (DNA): TGTGCCAGTAGTCCGACAGGGGGCTTGGAGACCCAGTACTTC.

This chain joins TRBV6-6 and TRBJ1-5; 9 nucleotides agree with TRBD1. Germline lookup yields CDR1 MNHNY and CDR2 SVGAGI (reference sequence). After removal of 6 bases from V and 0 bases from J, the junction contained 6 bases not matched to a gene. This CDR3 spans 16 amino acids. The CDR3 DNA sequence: TGTGCCAGCAGCAGGGACAGGGATTATAGCAATCAGCCCCAGCATTTT. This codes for CASSRDRDYSNQPQHF.

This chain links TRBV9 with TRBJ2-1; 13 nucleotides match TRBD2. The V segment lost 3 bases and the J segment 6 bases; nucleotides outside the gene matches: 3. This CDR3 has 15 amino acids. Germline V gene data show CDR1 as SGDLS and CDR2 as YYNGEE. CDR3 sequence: CASSARTSGSNEQFF. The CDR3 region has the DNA TGTGCCAGCAGCGCCCGGACTAGCGGGAGCAATGAGCAGTTCTTC.

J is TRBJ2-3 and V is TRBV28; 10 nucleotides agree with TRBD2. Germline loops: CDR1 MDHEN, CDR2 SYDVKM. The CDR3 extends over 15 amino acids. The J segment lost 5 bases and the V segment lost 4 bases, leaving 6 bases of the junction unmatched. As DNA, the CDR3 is TGTGCCAGCAGTTCGTTGAGCGGGAGGGGAGATACGCAGTATTTT. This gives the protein CASSSLSGRGDTQYF.

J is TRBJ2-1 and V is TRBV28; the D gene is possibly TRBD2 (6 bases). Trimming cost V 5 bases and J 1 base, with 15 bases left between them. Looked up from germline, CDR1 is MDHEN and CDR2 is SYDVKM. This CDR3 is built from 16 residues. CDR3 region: CASSPGIADSYNEQFF. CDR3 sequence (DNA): TGTGCCAGCAGTCCCGGAATAGCGGATTCCTACAATGAGCAGTTCTTC. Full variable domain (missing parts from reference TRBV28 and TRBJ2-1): DVKVTQSSRYLVKRTGEKVFLECVQDMDHENMFWYRQDPGLGLRLIYFSYDVKMKEKGDIPEGYSVSREKKERFSLILESASTNQTSMYLCASSPGIADSYNEQFFGPGTRLTVL.

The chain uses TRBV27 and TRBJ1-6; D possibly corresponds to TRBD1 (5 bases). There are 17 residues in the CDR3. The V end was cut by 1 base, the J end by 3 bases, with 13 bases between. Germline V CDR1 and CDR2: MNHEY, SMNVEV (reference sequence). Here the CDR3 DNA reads TGTGCCAGCAGTTTATTCGACAGCCGCGACTATAATTCACCCCTCCACTTT. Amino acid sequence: CASSLFDSRDYNSPLHF.

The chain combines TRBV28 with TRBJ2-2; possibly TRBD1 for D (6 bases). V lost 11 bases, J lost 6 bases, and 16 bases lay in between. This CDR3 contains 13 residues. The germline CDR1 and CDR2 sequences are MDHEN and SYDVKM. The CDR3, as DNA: TGTGCCGTACTAGTGGGGGCATCCGGGGAGCTGTTTTTT. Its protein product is CAVLVGASGELFF.

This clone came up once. DNA of the CDR3: TGTGCCAGCTCACCGAGGGACAGTGACTACGAGCAGTACTTC. As protein: CASSPRDSDYEQYF. This rearrangement joins TRBV18 to TRBJ2-7; 7 bases are a match to TRBD1. V shed 3 bases and J 3 bases; nucleotides not matched to a gene: 5. Germline V gene sequence: CDR1 KGHSH, CDR2 LQKENI. The CDR3 covers 14 residues.

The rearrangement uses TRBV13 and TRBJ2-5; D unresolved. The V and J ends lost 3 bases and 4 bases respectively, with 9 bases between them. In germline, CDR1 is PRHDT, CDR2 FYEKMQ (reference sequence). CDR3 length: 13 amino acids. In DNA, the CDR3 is TGTGCCAGCAGCTTTGGGCCCGGAGAGACCCAGTACTTC. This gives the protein CASSFGPGETQYF.

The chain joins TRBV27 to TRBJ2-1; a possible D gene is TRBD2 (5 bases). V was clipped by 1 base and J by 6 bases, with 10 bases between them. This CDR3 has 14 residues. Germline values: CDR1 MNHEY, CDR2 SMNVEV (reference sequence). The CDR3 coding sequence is TGTGCCAGCAGTTTATTTAGCGTGGGCAATGAGCAGTTCTTC. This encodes CASSLFSVGNEQFF.

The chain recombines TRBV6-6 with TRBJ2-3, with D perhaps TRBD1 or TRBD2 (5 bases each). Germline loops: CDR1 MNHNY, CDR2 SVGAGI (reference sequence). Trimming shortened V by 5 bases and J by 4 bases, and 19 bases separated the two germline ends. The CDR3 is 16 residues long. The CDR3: CASSRGTGVDPDTQYF. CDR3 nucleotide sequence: TGTGCCAGCAGTCGTGGGACGGGTGTTGACCCAGATACGCAGTATTTT.

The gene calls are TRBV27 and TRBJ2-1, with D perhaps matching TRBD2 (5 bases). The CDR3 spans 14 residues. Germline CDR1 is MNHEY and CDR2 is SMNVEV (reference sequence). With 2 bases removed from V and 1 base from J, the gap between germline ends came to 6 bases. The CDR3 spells CASSLRTSYNEQFF. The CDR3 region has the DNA TGTGCCAGCAGTTTAAGGACTTCCTACAATGAGCAGTTCTTC.

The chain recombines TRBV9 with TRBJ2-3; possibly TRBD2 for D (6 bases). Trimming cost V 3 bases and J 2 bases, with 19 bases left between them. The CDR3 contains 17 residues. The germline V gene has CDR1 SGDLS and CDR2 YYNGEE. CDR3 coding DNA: TGTGCCAGCAGCGGCGAGGGAGGCGGGACGTCCACAGATACGCAGTATTTT. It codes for CASSGEGGGTSTDTQYF.

CDR3 DNA: TGTGCCAGCAGCTTCCCCGGTCGGGATAGAGTCTCCTACGAGCAGTACTTC. Its translation: CASSFPGRDRVSYEQYF. This chain links TRBV7-9 with TRBJ2-7; perhaps TRBD2 as D (5 bases). Germline V gene lookup returns CDR1 SEHNR and CDR2 FQNEAQ (reference sequence). The V end lost 3 bases, the J end lost 0 bases, and 18 bases lay between the germline ends. The CDR3 is 17 amino acids.

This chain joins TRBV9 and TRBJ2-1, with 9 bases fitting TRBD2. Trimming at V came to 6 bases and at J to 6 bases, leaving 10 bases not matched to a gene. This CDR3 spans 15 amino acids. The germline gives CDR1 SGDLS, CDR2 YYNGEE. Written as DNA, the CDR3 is TGTGCCAGCACCCCAGCGGGAGGTTTAGGCAATGAGCAGTTCTTC. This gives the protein CASTPAGGLGNEQFF.

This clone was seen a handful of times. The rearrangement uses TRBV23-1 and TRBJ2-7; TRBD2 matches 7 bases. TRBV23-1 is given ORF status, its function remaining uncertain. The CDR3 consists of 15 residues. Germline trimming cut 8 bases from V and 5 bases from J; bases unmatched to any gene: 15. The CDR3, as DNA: TGCGCCAGCCCGTTAATAAGAGGGAGGGTCCACGAGCAGTACTTC. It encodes CASPLIRGRVHEQYF.

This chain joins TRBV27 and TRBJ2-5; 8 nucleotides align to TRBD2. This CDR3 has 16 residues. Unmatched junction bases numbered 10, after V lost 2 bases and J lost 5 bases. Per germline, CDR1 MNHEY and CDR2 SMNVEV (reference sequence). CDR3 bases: TGTGCCAGCAGTTTACTATCGAGCGGGAGCCGGGAGACCCAGTACTTC. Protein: CASSLLSSGSRETQYF.

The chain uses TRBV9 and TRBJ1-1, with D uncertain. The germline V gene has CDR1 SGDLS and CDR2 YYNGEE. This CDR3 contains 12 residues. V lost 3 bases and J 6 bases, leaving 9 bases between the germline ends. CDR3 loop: CASSAGDPEAFF. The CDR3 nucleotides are TGTGCCAGCAGCGCCGGTGACCCTGAAGCTTTCTTT.

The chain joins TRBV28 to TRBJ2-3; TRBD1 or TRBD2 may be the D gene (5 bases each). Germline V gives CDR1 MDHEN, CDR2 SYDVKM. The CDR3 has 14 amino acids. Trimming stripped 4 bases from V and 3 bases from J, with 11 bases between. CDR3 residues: CASSSPGATDTQYF. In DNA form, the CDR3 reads TGTGCCAGCAGTTCCCCCGGGGCAACAGATACGCAGTATTTT.